A single sample is the source of the 3 T cell receptor beta chains below, sequenced in a study of tumor-infiltrating lymphocytes in primary liver carcinoma. A primer in the constant region served to generate TCR beta cDNA from 500 ng of total RNA. Each TCR beta library was derived from three nested multiplex PCR rounds that employed slightly modified ARM-PCR. With TRBV1-TRBV30 forward primers and a C-beta reverse primer, the first two PCR rounds were run for roughly 10 cycles each. TCRdb re-called the multiplex PCR reads through MiXCR, storing one row per CDR3 protein. There are tens of thousands of distinct CDR3 sequences in the sample; about two thirds occur only once, and around 44% lies in the top ten. Co-extraction of RNA and DNA was performed on about 20-32 mg of unsorted bulk tissue. What was sequenced was liver tumor tissue from sampling region 4. Subset denoted: tumor region T4, right-lateral pole. The receptors were gathered from a man aged 35 to 55 with primary liver carcinoma and hepatitis B virus infection.

To note about this clonotype: A much larger clone lies a single base off, so this may be a read error. The chain uses TRBV29-1 and TRBJ1-2, with unresolved D. The CDR3 has 12 amino acids. Between the trimmed V and J ends, which lost 6 bases and 8 bases, there was a span of 16 bases. CDR1 SQVTM and CDR2 ANQGSEA come from the germline V gene. For the CDR3, the DNA is TGCAGCGTGGAACATGGACGGATGGGCTACACCTTC. Encoded protein: CSVEHGRMGYTF.

Details on this clonotype: The CDR3 does not end in the conserved phenylalanine or tryptophan, so this is likely a read error. This chain joins TRBV4-1 and TRBJ2-1; no firm D call. CDR3 length: 15 residues. Trimming pared 4 bases from V and 9 bases from J, leaving 19 bases between. Looked up from germline, CDR1 is MGHRA and CDR2 is YSYEKL. The CDR3 DNA is TGCGCCAGCAGCCCGCTCGGTAACAACGACATTGAGCAGTTCATC. This gives the protein CASSPLGNNDIEQFI.

The CDR3 spells CASRTQGAKYGYTF. The CDR3 nucleotides read TGTGCCAGCAGAACACAGGGCGCAAAGTATGGCTACACCTTC. The chain employs TRBV6-2 or TRBV6-3 and TRBJ1-2; D may be TRBD1 (6 bases). Germline V gene lookup returns CDR1 MNHEY and CDR2 SVGEGT. The CDR3 consists of 14 residues. The V and J ends lost 6 bases and 5 bases respectively, with 16 bases between them.